One and the same sample provided the 32 T cell receptor beta chains below, sequenced in a study of shared clonotypes between healthy human individuals. TCRdb's table, derived via immunoSEQ multiplex PCR, lists solely in-frame clones and lacks some. Here the sample spans about 1.1 million clones, around 77% being singletons. Sequences were obtained from memory CD4+ T cells from PBMCs. Regarding subset: CD45RA-negative fraction. The receptors were sampled from a man between 18 and 35 years old in good health. Some clones in this sample may be carry-over from other donors' samples.

In DNA form, the CDR3 reads TGTGCCAGCAGCTTGCTGACGGGAGGGACCTACAATGAGCAGTTCTTC. Translating gives CASSLLTGGTYNEQFF. The V gene is TRBV5-4, the J gene TRBJ2-1; 8 bases fit TRBD2. J was trimmed by 2 bases and V by 1 base; bases with no gene match: 5. The CDR3 runs 16 residues. Germline V gives CDR1 SGHNT, CDR2 YYREEE (reference sequence).

This clone appeared a few times. As DNA, the CDR3 is TGTGCCAGCAGGTGGGCGGGAATCGACGAGCAGTACTTC. Protein sequence: CASRWAGIDEQYF. The J gene is TRBJ2-7, the V gene TRBV28, with D possibly being TRBD2 (6 bases). CDR1 and CDR2 from the germline V gene are MDHEN and SYDVKM. The CDR3 contains 13 residues. Trimming left V 6 bases short and J 5 bases short, with 14 bases between. Using reference TRBV28 and TRBJ2-7 for the parts outside the CDR3, the full variable domain is DVKVTQSSRYLVKRTGEKVFLECVQDMDHENMFWYRQDPGLGLRLIYFSYDVKMKEKGDIPEGYSVSREKKERFSLILESASTNQTSMYLCASRWAGIDEQYFGPGTRLTVT.

V is TRBV19 and J is TRBJ1-1; D perhaps matches TRBD1 (6 bases). Germline V gene sequence: CDR1 LNHDA, CDR2 SQIVND (reference sequence). Trimming stripped 6 bases from V and 3 bases from J, with 14 bases between. The CDR3 runs 14 residues. CDR3: CASSRDTWDTEAFF. The CDR3 DNA reads as TGTGCCAGTAGCCGGGACACCTGGGACACTGAAGCTTTCTTT.

This chain joins TRBV2 and TRBJ2-2; 8 bases map to TRBD1. The CDR3 contains 14 residues. The trim removed 7 bases at V and 4 bases at J, leaving 5 bases unmatched. Germline lookup yields CDR1 SNHLY and CDR2 FYNNEI. The CDR3 nucleotides read TGTGCCAGCATGAGGACAGGGCGCACCGGGGAGCTGTTTTTT. As protein: CASMRTGRTGELFF.

J is TRBJ2-1 and V is TRBV25-1; a weak D match, TRBD2 (6 bases). CDR3 size: 16 residues. The germline V gene encodes CDR1 MGHDK and CDR2 SYGVNS. Trimming removed 8 bases from V and 4 bases from J, with 21 bases in between. The CDR3 nucleotides read TGTGCCAGCGGGCCAAAGGGAACTAGCCGGTACAATGAGCAGTTCTTC. This codes for CASGPKGTSRYNEQFF.

V usage is TRBV6-5 and J usage is TRBJ1-1; TRBD1 agrees at 7 bases. The CDR3 consists of 13 residues. Germline V gene sequence: CDR1 MNHEY, CDR2 SVGAGI. The ends lost 2 bases at V and 10 bases at J; junction bases unmatched: 7. CDR3 sequence (DNA): TGTGCCAGCAGTTACGCGCCAGGGGGGCGAGCTTTCTTT. Protein: CASSYAPGGRAFF.

V and J are TRBV5-1 and TRBJ2-2; 11 bases map to TRBD1. CDR3 size: 14 residues. Looked up from germline, CDR1 is SGHRS and CDR2 is YFSETQ. V shed 3 bases, J shed 6 bases, and the junction held 1 base outside the gene matches. CDR3 coding DNA: TGCGCCAGCAGCTCGGGACAGGGGGCCGGGGAGCTGTTTTTT. Translation: CASSSGQGAGELFF.

Here the CDR3 reads CASSLVPSGSDEQFF. The CDR3 DNA reads as TGTGCCAGCAGCTTGGTGCCTAGCGGGAGTGATGAGCAGTTCTTC. V usage is TRBV5-6 and J usage is TRBJ2-1, with 10 bases matching TRBD2. J lost 8 bases, V lost 0 bases, and 5 bases had no gene match. Per the germline V gene, CDR1 is SGHDT and CDR2 is YYEEEE. The CDR3 sequence is 15 residues long. The full variable domain, completed using reference TRBV5-6 and TRBJ2-1, is DAGVTQSPTHLIKTRGQQVTLRCSPKSGHDTVSWYQQALGQGPQFIFQYYEEEERQRGNFPDRFSGHQFPNYSSELNVNALLLGDSALYLCASSLVPSGSDEQFFGPGTRLTVL.

The rearrangement uses TRBV18 and TRBJ1-2; TRBD1 is a possible D gene (5 bases). V lost 1 base to trimming and J lost 4 bases, with 16 bases between them. Germline CDR1 and CDR2: KGHSH and LQKENI. The CDR3 spans 16 residues. The CDR3 nucleotides read TGTGCCAGCTCACCACAAATGAATAGACAGAGCTATGGCTACACCTTC. Translated, it gives CASSPQMNRQSYGYTF.

This clone came up a few times. The J gene is TRBJ1-2, the V gene TRBV25-1, with 9 bases fitting TRBD1. Germline values: CDR1 MGHDK, CDR2 SYGVNS. The CDR3 is 14 amino acids. The V gene end was trimmed by 4 bases and the J gene end by 6 bases; junction bases not matched to a gene: 6. CDR3 nucleotides: TGTGCCAGCAGTGTGGGACAGGGATGGCATGGCTACACCTTC. Translated, it gives CASSVGQGWHGYTF.

A word on this clone: The same CDR3 also results from other DNA sequences found in this sample. The rearrangement links TRBV28 to TRBJ2-7; 10 nucleotides align to TRBD1. With V trimmed by 5 bases and J by 3 bases, 7 bases remained unmatched. CDR1 and CDR2 from the germline V gene are MDHEN and SYDVKM. The CDR3 covers 15 residues. The CDR3 region is CASSVPGQGNYEQYF. As DNA, the CDR3 is TGTGCCAGCAGTGTCCCGGGACAGGGGAACTACGAGCAGTACTTC.

CDR3 sequence: CASSLQGRGNEKLFF. The CDR3 nucleotides are TGCGCCAGCAGCTTACAGGGGCGGGGTAATGAAAAACTGTTTTTT. This chain joins TRBV5-1 and TRBJ1-4; TRBD1 aligns across 7 bases. Trimming at V came to 2 bases and at J to 4 bases, leaving 5 bases not matched to a gene. The CDR3 contains 15 residues. CDR1 and CDR2 from the germline V gene are SGHRS and YFSETQ.

The chain couples TRBV7-8 to TRBJ1-4, with a possible D match to TRBD1 (6 bases). The length of the CDR3 is 14 residues. From germline, CDR1 is SGHVS and CDR2 FQNEAQ. The germline V and J ends were trimmed by 4 bases and 7 bases, with 13 bases remaining between them. The CDR3 coding sequence is TGTGCCAGCAGCTCCGCGGGGGGCGGTGAAAAACTGTTTTTT. Translation gives CASSSAGGGEKLFF. The full variable domain, in which reference TRBV7-8 and TRBJ1-4 provide the parts outside the CDR3, is GAGVSQSPRYKVAKRGQDVALRCDPISGHVSLFWYQQALGQGPEFLTYFQNEAQLDKSGLPSDRFFAERPEGSVSTLKIQRTQQEDSAVYLCASSSAGGGEKLFFGSGTQLSVL.

The chain uses TRBV9 and TRBJ2-3, with D perhaps matching TRBD1 or TRBD2 (5 bases each). The germline V gene encodes CDR1 SGDLS and CDR2 YYNGEE. CDR3 length: 14 amino acids. Trimming removed 0 bases from V and 6 bases from J, with 11 bases in between. In DNA, the CDR3 is TGTGCCAGCAGCGTAGAGGTATGGGGGGATACGCAGTATTTT. Protein: CASSVEVWGDTQYF.

This chain joins TRBV28 and TRBJ2-7; 11 positions match TRBD2. The length of the CDR3 is 15 residues. V lost 6 bases, J lost 3 bases, and 7 bases stayed unmatched. CDR1 is MDHEN, CDR2 SYDVKM, per germline. CDR3 protein: CASSRTSGRIYEQYF. CDR3 in DNA: TGTGCCAGCAGCCGAACTAGCGGGAGAATCTACGAGCAGTACTTC.

Many counts were recorded for this clone. This chain connects TRBV5-4 to TRBJ1-1; D unresolved. CDR1 is SGHNT and CDR2 is YYREEE in the germline V gene (reference sequence). This CDR3 has 13 residues. V dropped 4 bases and J dropped 0 bases, with 7 bases sitting between them. The CDR3 reads CASSVGLNTEAFF. The DNA for the CDR3 is TGTGCCAGCAGCGTGGGTTTGAACACTGAAGCTTTCTTT.

This chain uses TRBV19 with TRBJ1-2; 8 bases are shared with TRBD1. The CDR3 length is 15 residues. J gave up 4 bases and V 4 bases, and 8 bases lay outside the gene matches. CDR1 and CDR2 from the germline V gene are LNHDA and SQIVND (reference sequence). As DNA, the CDR3 is TGTGCCAGTAGTACCCCAGGGGGCGCTGGCTATGGCTACACCTTC. It translates to CASSTPGGAGYGYTF. The full variable domain, its missing parts supplied by reference TRBV19 and TRBJ1-2, is DGGITQSPKYLFRKEGQNVTLSCEQNLNHDAMYWYRQDPGQGLRLIYYSQIVNDFQKGDIAEGYSVSREKKESFPLTVTSAQKNPTAFYLCASSTPGGAGYGYTFGSGTRLTVV.

The table lists this clone with a few counts. Other DNA sequences in this sample translate to the same CDR3. The V gene is TRBV5-6, the J gene TRBJ1-2; D gene uncertain. Trimming pared 5 bases from V and 3 bases from J, leaving 14 bases between. The CDR3 is made up of 14 amino acids. Germline loops: CDR1 SGHDT, CDR2 YYEEEE. The CDR3 loop reads CASSLGRVDYGYTF. The CDR3 DNA is TGTGCCAGCAGTCTTGGGAGGGTAGACTATGGCTACACCTTC.

This clone has only one observation. Other DNA sequences of this sample code for an identical CDR3. The V call is TRBV7-8, the J call TRBJ1-1; D unclear. V was cut by 1 base and J by 4 bases, with 10 bases left in between. Germline loops: CDR1 SGHVS, CDR2 FQNEAQ. This CDR3 is built from 14 residues. The CDR3, as DNA: TGTGCCAGCAGCTTAGGGGGTTCGGGCACTGAAGCTTTCTTT. This gives the protein CASSLGGSGTEAFF.

The chain carries TRBV6-1 and TRBJ1-1; 9 bases align to TRBD1. Germline V CDR1 and CDR2: MNHNS, SASEGT. CDR3 length equals 13 residues. V was clipped by 6 bases and J by 7 bases; unmatched bases: 6. This chain's CDR3 is CASSEDRGIEAFF. DNA of the CDR3: TGTGCCAGCAGCGAGGACAGGGGAATTGAAGCTTTCTTT.

A single count supports this clone. V is TRBV5-1 and J is TRBJ1-1; D gene ambiguous. CDR3 length equals 15 residues. CDR1 is SGHRS and CDR2 is YFSETQ in the germline V gene. Trimming took off 4 bases at V and 1 base at J, with 14 bases between the two ends. The CDR3 is CASSIRTGRNTEAFF. CDR3 in DNA: TGCGCCAGCAGCATAAGGACTGGGAGGAACACTGAAGCTTTCTTT. The full variable domain, completed using reference TRBV5-1 and TRBJ1-1, is KAGVTQTPRYLIKTRGQQVTLSCSPISGHRSVSWYQQTPGQGLQFLFEYFSETQRNKGNFPGRFSGRQFSNSRSEMNVSTLELGDSALYLCASSIRTGRNTEAFFGQGTRLTVV.

The chain recombines TRBV5-1 with TRBJ1-2; TRBD1 matches 7 bases. The V gene's germline CDR1 is SGHRS and CDR2 YFSETQ. The V gene end was trimmed by 3 bases and the J gene end by 7 bases; junction bases not matched to a gene: 6. The CDR3 is made up of 13 amino acids. CDR3 sequence: CASSSQGLGGYTF. The CDR3 DNA reads as TGCGCCAGCAGCTCACAGGGGCTCGGTGGCTACACCTTC.

V gene TRBV2 combines with J gene TRBJ2-1; unclear D gene. The V gene's germline CDR1 is SNHLY and CDR2 FYNNEI. V was pared by 5 bases and J by 10 bases, with 9 bases between. CDR3 length: 11 amino acids. The CDR3 region has the DNA TGTGCCAGCAGTCGAACAGCGGAGCAGTTCTTC. It translates to CASSRTAEQFF.

This chain joins TRBV6-1 and TRBJ2-1, with D tentatively TRBD1 (9 bases). Germline V gene sequence: CDR1 MNHNS, CDR2 SASEGT. V was cut by 11 bases and J by 3 bases, with 20 bases left in between. The CDR3 contains 15 residues. The CDR3 loop is CAGQRGTGYYNEQFF. CDR3 nucleotides: TGTGCCGGGCAGCGGGGGACAGGGTACTACAATGAGCAGTTCTTC.

This chain links TRBV27 with TRBJ2-1; 13 bases map to TRBD2. Germline CDR1 is MNHEY and CDR2 is SMNVEV (reference sequence). J gave up 5 bases and V 3 bases, and 1 base lay outside the gene matches. This CDR3 is built from 15 residues. The CDR3 bases are TGTGCCAGCAGTTTCGGGACTAGCGGGGACAATGAGCAGTTCTTC. Protein product: CASSFGTSGDNEQFF.

The CDR3 DNA reads TGTGCCAGCAGCTCAGGACTAGACCGTAGCACAGATACGCAGTATTTT. This gives the protein CASSSGLDRSTDTQYF. The chain uses TRBV5-4 and TRBJ2-3, with 7 nucleotides matching TRBD2. The trim removed 3 bases at V and 0 bases at J, leaving 7 bases unmatched. This CDR3 has 16 residues. From germline, CDR1 is SGHNT and CDR2 YYREEE (reference sequence).

This clone has more than one count but fewer than ten. The rearrangement uses TRBV4-2 and TRBJ2-2; D uncertain. Trimming took 0 bases from V and 4 from J, leaving 12 bases between them. Germline assignment: CDR1 LGHNA and CDR2 YNFKEQ. This CDR3 comprises 16 residues. The CDR3 protein is CASSQEVSSATGELFF. The CDR3 coding sequence is TGTGCCAGCAGCCAAGAAGTCAGCTCGGCCACCGGGGAGCTGTTTTTT.

With respect to this clone: The likely explanation is a read error, given a far larger clone one base away. The sample contains more than one DNA sequence encoding this CDR3. This chain links TRBV11-2 with TRBJ2-5; D unresolved. CDR1 and CDR2 (germline): SGHAT, FQNNGV. The germline V and J ends were trimmed by 1 base and 2 bases, with 5 bases remaining between them. This CDR3 is 13 amino acids long. The chain's CDR3 is CASSLVRQETQYF. For the CDR3, the DNA is TGTGCCAGCAGCTTAGTCAGACAAGAGACCCAGTACTTC.

V is TRBV7-9 and J is TRBJ2-1; 14 nucleotides match TRBD2. CDR3 size: 16 residues. The V gene end was trimmed by 8 bases and the J gene end by 2 bases; junction bases not matched to a gene: 5. CDR1 and CDR2 (germline): SEHNR, FQNEAQ (reference sequence). CDR3 DNA sequence: TGTGCCAGCGGACTAGCGGGAGGCGTACCCTACAATGAGCAGTTCTTC. It translates to CASGLAGGVPYNEQFF.

To note about this clone: Within the sample, other DNA sequences also encode this same CDR3. The chain is built from TRBV7-9 and TRBJ2-1; D remains ambiguous. The CDR3 totals 11 residues. V dropped 5 bases and J dropped 8 bases, with 7 bases sitting between them. Germline V gene data show CDR1 as SEHNR and CDR2 as FQNEAQ (reference sequence). In DNA form, the CDR3 reads TGTGCCAGCAGCCGGTCCGATGAGCAGTTCTTC. Amino acids: CASSRSDEQFF.

The chain has TRBV4-1 and TRBJ1-5; the D is unclear. The germline gives CDR1 MGHRA, CDR2 YSYEKL. The CDR3 loop spans 14 amino acids. Trimming took 2 bases from V and 4 from J, leaving 9 bases between them. CDR3: CASSQRGGNQPQHF. Written as DNA, the CDR3 is TGCGCCAGCAGCCAACGCGGAGGGAATCAGCCCCAGCATTTT.

The genes are TRBV6-4 and TRBJ2-1; D gene ambiguous. The CDR3 is 13 residues long. The germline V gene encodes CDR1 MRHNA and CDR2 SNTAGT. Between the trimmed V and J ends, which lost 0 bases and 8 bases, there was a span of 8 bases. The CDR3 DNA reads as TGTGCCAGCAGTGACTCCCCTGGCTATGAGCAGTTCTTC. It encodes CASSDSPGYEQFF.